The 2 T cell receptor beta chains reported below all come from one sample, sequenced in a study of blood T cell repertoires in COVID-19. Here immunoSEQ multiplex PCR was the method, and the copy in TCRdb shows in-frame clones only, minus some. The table has about 170,000 clones, about 80% seen once. The specimen sequenced was peripheral blood. These receptors originate from a woman over 75 with acute or convalescent COVID-19.

V is TRBV19 and J is TRBJ1-4, with D hard to call. Germline V gene sequence: CDR1 LNHDA, CDR2 SQIVND (reference sequence). The CDR3 loop spans 18 amino acids. The ends were cut back, 6 bases at V and 3 bases at J, with 23 bases in the middle. The CDR3 spells CASRLGQSGLGANEKLFF. DNA of the CDR3: TGTGCCAGTAGGCTTGGGCAGAGTGGCCTCGGGGCTAATGAAAAACTGTTTTTT.

V usage is TRBV7-2 and J usage is TRBJ2-1; D might be TRBD2 (5 bases). Per the germline V gene, CDR1 is SGHTA and CDR2 is FQGNSA. The CDR3 length is 16 residues. The germline V and J ends were trimmed by 1 base and 2 bases, with 12 bases remaining between them. The CDR3 DNA is TGTGCCAGCAGCTTAGTCTCGGGGAATCCCTACAATGAGCAGTTCTTC. It translates to CASSLVSGNPYNEQFF.